The 18 T cell receptor beta chains below come from one sample, sequenced in a study of blood T cell repertoires in COVID-19. The assay was immunoSEQ multiplex PCR, and TCRdb's table has in-frame clones only and misses some. The repertoire consists of 150,000 or so clones, with 75% to 90% occurring once and the leading ten covering around an eighth. The sequencing sample was made of peripheral blood. The receptors were sampled from a man younger than 30 with COVID-19, enrolled during active disease.

The chain links TRBV19 to TRBJ1-6; 7 nucleotides line up with TRBD1. Germline V gene sequence: CDR1 LNHDA, CDR2 SQIVND (reference sequence). V shed 2 bases, J shed 11 bases, and the junction held 0 bases outside the gene matches. The CDR3 sequence is 12 residues long. CDR3 DNA sequence: TGTGCCAGTAGTATACAGGGGGCACCCCTCCACTTT. This gives the protein CASSIQGAPLHF.

This chain connects TRBV9 to TRBJ2-2; a possible D gene is TRBD1 (6 bases). The V gene's germline CDR1 is SGDLS and CDR2 YYNGEE. This CDR3 contains 16 residues. V shed 3 bases and J shed 1 base, with 13 bases lying between them. CDR3 coding DNA: TGTGCCAGCAGCGCTGGGACATCCGAGAACACCGGGGAGCTGTTTTTT. This sequence encodes CASSAGTSENTGELFF.

This chain links TRBV7-9 with TRBJ1-1; D unclear. Germline V gives CDR1 SEHNR, CDR2 FQNEAQ (reference sequence). Between the trimmed V and J ends, which lost 2 bases and 0 bases, there was a span of 10 bases. This CDR3 region has 15 residues. CDR3 amino acids: CASSLPTYLNTEAFF. CDR3 nucleotide sequence: TGTGCCAGCAGCTTACCTACCTACCTGAACACTGAAGCTTTCTTT.

This chain uses TRBV5-1 with TRBJ2-5, with D tentatively TRBD2 (5 bases). Trimming shortened V by 2 bases and J by 2 bases, and 10 bases separated the two germline ends. The CDR3 contains 14 residues. The germline V gene has CDR1 SGHRS and CDR2 YFSETQ. The CDR3 nucleotides read TGCGCCAGCAGCTTACGGGGTGGGCAAGAGACCCAGTACTTC. This gives the protein CASSLRGGQETQYF.

The table lists this clone with a count of one. The CDR3: CASSQPLHGGGGEAFF. The CDR3 DNA reads as TGCGCCAGCAGCCAACCCTTACATGGGGGGGGCGGTGAAGCTTTCTTT. V gene TRBV4-3 combines with J gene TRBJ1-1; D perhaps matches TRBD1 (6 bases). Germline loops: CDR1 LGHNA, CDR2 YSLEER. Trimming stripped 2 bases from V and 7 bases from J, with 20 bases between. The CDR3 loop spans 16 amino acids.

This chain uses TRBV3-1 (or the pseudogene TRBV3-2) with TRBJ2-7, with 10 nucleotides matching TRBD1. Per germline, CDR1 LGHDT and CDR2 YNNKEL (reference sequence). The length of the CDR3 is 14 residues. Losses at the gene ends were 7 bases for V and 5 bases for J; bases not matched to a gene: 8. CDR3 sequence (DNA): TGTGCCAGCACCGGGGGACAGGGGTTGCACGAGCAGTACTTC. Amino acids: CASTGGQGLHEQYF.

The gene calls are TRBV6-5 and TRBJ1-6; 9 bases match TRBD1. Unmatched junction bases numbered 5, after V lost 6 bases and J lost 14 bases. Germline V lookup: CDR1 MNHEY, CDR2 SVGAGI. This CDR3 contains 12 residues. The CDR3 coding sequence is TGTGCCAGCAGGGTGGACAGGGGAGCCCTCCACTTT. It translates to CASRVDRGALHF.

This clone is a singleton in its sample. The V call is TRBV19, the J call TRBJ2-1; TRBD2 matches 9 bases. Trimming cost V 4 bases and J 9 bases; bases outside gene matches: 7. From germline, CDR1 is LNHDA and CDR2 SQIVND (reference sequence). This CDR3 contains 14 residues. The CDR3 loop reads CASSSGRASFEQFF. CDR3 nucleotide sequence: TGTGCCAGTAGTAGCGGGAGGGCCTCCTTTGAGCAGTTCTTC.

This chain connects TRBV7-7 to TRBJ2-3, with 7 nucleotides matching TRBD2. V was pared by 5 bases and J by 2 bases, with 13 bases of the junction left unmatched. This CDR3 comprises 17 residues. Germline V gene data show CDR1 as SSHAT and CDR2 as FNYEAQ (reference sequence). The CDR3 DNA is TGTGCCAGCAGCCCCGGCGGCTGGCTAGCGGACACAGATACGCAGTATTTT. Translated, it gives CASSPGGWLADTDTQYF.

The chain combines TRBV13 with TRBJ1-2, with D possibly being TRBD1 (5 bases). This CDR3 contains 16 residues. V was shortened by 0 bases and J by 0 bases, with 11 bases between the two germline ends. Germline CDR1 and CDR2: PRHDT and FYEKMQ (reference sequence). The CDR3 nucleotides read TGTGCCAGCAGCTTAGGGCGACAGTGGACTAACTATGGCTACACCTTC. This translates into CASSLGRQWTNYGYTF. Together with reference TRBV13 and TRBJ1-2, the CDR3 gives the full variable domain: AAGVIQSPRHLIKEKRETATLKCYPIPRHDTVYWYQQGPGQDPQFLISFYEKMQSDKGSIPDRFSAQQFSDYHSELNMSSLELGDSALYFCASSLGRQWTNYGYTFGSGTRLTVV.

This clone was counted a few times. CDR3 DNA: TGTGCCATCGGTACTGATAACTCCTATAATTCACCCCTCCACTTT. This sequence encodes CAIGTDNSYNSPLHF. The chain combines TRBV10-3 with TRBJ1-6; D gene unclear. Germline CDR1 reads ENHRY; CDR2 reads SYGVKD. The CDR3 runs 15 residues. Trimming took off 8 bases at V and 0 bases at J, with 11 bases between the two ends.

The CDR3 loop is CASSPRASDEQFF. The CDR3 nucleotides are TGTGCCAGCAGCCCTCGGGCTAGCGACGAGCAGTTCTTC. The chain has TRBV3-1 (or the pseudogene TRBV3-2) and TRBJ2-1; weak D call: TRBD2 (6 bases). Germline V CDR1 and CDR2: LGHDT, YNNKEL (reference sequence). Trimming took off 4 bases at V and 10 bases at J, with 14 bases between the two ends. The CDR3 consists of 13 residues.

V gene TRBV28 combines with J gene TRBJ2-3; 14 bases are shared with TRBD2. Germline V gene lookup returns CDR1 MDHEN and CDR2 SYDVKM. The CDR3 length is 19 residues. V dropped 5 bases and J dropped 0; count of bases not matched to a gene: 10. For the CDR3, the DNA is TGTGCCAGCAGTCTCTTGACTAGCGGGAGGGCCGATAGCACAGATACGCAGTATTTT. Amino acids: CASSLLTSGRADSTDTQYF.

The V and J genes are TRBV2 and TRBJ1-2; a possible D gene is TRBD1 (6 bases). The CDR3 is 14 amino acids. Germline CDR1 is SNHLY and CDR2 is FYNNEI. Trimming took off 8 bases at V and 4 bases at J, with 17 bases between the two ends. The CDR3 loop reads CASGEGGISYGYTF. The CDR3 DNA reads TGTGCCAGCGGGGAGGGGGGTATAAGCTATGGCTACACCTTC. Together with reference TRBV2 and TRBJ1-2, the CDR3 gives the full variable domain: EPEVTQTPSHQVTQMGQEVILRCVPISNHLYFYWYRQILGQKVEFLVSFYNNEISEKSEIFDDQFSVERPDGSNFTLKIRSTKLEDSAMYFCASGEGGISYGYTFGSGTRLTVV.

V is TRBV23-1 and J is TRBJ2-7, with D maybe TRBD1 (6 bases). TRBV23-1 qualifies as an ORF whose function is uncertain. The CDR3 is 13 amino acids. V was cut by 7 bases and J by 3 bases, with 13 bases left in between. CDR3 region: CASISGDIYEQYF. Here the CDR3 DNA reads TGCGCCAGCATTTCAGGGGATATCTACGAGCAGTACTTC.

This rearrangement joins TRBV6-1 to TRBJ2-7; unclear D gene. The CDR3 length is 13 residues. The germline CDR1 and CDR2 sequences are MNHNS and SASEGT. V was shortened by 3 bases and J by 2 bases, with 8 bases between the two germline ends. The CDR3 protein is CASSDTTPYEQYF. The CDR3 DNA sequence: TGTGCCAGCAGTGACACAACCCCCTACGAGCAGTACTTC.

The gene calls are TRBV15 and TRBJ1-5; maybe TRBD1 (5 bases). In germline, CDR1 is LNHNV, CDR2 YYDKDF (reference sequence). The ends were cut back, 1 base at V and 2 bases at J, with 15 bases in the middle. The length of the CDR3 is 17 residues. The chain's CDR3 is CATSRAAGDMGNQPQHF. CDR3 nucleotide sequence: TGTGCCACCAGCAGAGCGGCGGGGGATATGGGCAATCAGCCCCAGCATTTT.

V gene TRBV19 combines with J gene TRBJ1-6; D is perhaps TRBD1 (6 bases). This CDR3 is built from 17 residues. With 5 bases removed from V and 0 bases from J, the gap between germline ends came to 14 bases. Per germline, CDR1 LNHDA and CDR2 SQIVND (reference sequence). The CDR3 spells CASSWGGGRSYNSPLHF. As DNA, the CDR3 is TGTGCCAGTAGTTGGGGGGGCGGCCGCTCCTATAATTCACCCCTCCACTTT.